The entry below describes one T cell receptor (beta chain). Clones were sequenced by immunoSEQ multiplex PCR, and TCRdb holds only the in-frame ones, with some missing. The repertoire has 150,000 to 200,000 clones, about 88% of them found once; the top ten carry less than 3.5%. The data belong to a study of blood T cell repertoires in COVID-19. The CDR3 is made up of 15 amino acids. Trimming shortened V by 3 bases and J by 6 bases, and 12 bases separated the two germline ends. Germline V gene sequence: CDR1 MRHNA, CDR2 SNTAGT. This receptor was taken from a woman aged 30 to 39 with active or convalescent COVID-19. The chain uses TRBV6-4 and TRBJ1-6; D may be TRBD1 (6 bases). The specimen sequenced was peripheral blood. In DNA, the CDR3 is TGTGCCAGCAGTGAGAGAGCAGGGGTTAATTCACCCCTCCACTTT. The encoded protein is CASSERAGVNSPLHF.